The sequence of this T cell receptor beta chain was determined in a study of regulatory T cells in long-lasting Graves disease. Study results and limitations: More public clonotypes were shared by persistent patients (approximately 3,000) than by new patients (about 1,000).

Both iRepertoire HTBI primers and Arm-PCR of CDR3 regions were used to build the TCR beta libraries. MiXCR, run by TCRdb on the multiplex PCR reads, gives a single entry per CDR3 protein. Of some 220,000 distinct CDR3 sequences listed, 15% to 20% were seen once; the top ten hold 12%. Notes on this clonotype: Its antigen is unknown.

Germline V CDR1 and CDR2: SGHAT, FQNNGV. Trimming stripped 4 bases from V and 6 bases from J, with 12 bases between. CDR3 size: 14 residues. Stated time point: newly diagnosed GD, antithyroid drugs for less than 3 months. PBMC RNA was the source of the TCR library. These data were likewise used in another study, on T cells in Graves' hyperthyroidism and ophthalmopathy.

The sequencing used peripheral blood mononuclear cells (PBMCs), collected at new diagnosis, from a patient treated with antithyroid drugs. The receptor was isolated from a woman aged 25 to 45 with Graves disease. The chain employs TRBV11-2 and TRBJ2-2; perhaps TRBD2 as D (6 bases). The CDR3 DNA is TGTGCCAGCAGCTGGGACTCCTTTGCCGGGGAGCTGTTTTTT. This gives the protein CASSWDSFAGELFF.